This T cell receptor beta chain was observed in a study of response to subunit inactivated influenza vaccine. Notes on the study in general: Each seasonal flu vaccination may recruit only limited new T cells, authors suggested.

One entry per CDR3 protein, called by TCRdb with MiXCR from the RT-PCR reads. This table holds 600,000 to 850,000 distinct CDR3 sequences, around 13% found once. A word on this clonotype: Its antigen is undetermined.

Sequencing used PBMCs from blood, obtained around two weeks before vaccination. This clonotype originated in a middle-aged man who received an inactivated influenza vaccine.

For the CDR3, the DNA is TGCAGTGCTAGAGATTCGACTAGCGGGGGTTCGTACTTC. Translated, it gives CSARDSTSGGSYF. This sequence joins TRBV20-1 and TRBJ2-4; TRBD2 matches at 12 bases. The V gene end was trimmed by 0 bases and the J gene end by 15 bases; junction bases not matched to a gene: 6. Per the germline V gene, CDR1 is DFQATT and CDR2 is SNEGSKA (reference sequence). There are 13 residues in the CDR3.